One and the same sample provided the 2 T cell receptor beta chains below, sequenced in a study of T-cell memory formation after mild COVID-19. TCRdb independently ran MiXCR on the 5' RACE reads; one entry per CDR3 protein. The sample has 300,000 or so distinct CDR3 sequences, around a sixth seen once. Sequenced material: PBMCs or a T cell subset sorted from them (not recorded which). Receptors originate from a man younger than 35 who had mild COVID-19 (a few samples of this study predate the infection). Cell type and time point are not known.

The chain recombines TRBV12-3 or TRBV12-4 with TRBJ1-2; tentatively, D is TRBD1 (6 bases). The ends were cut back, 2 bases at V and 5 bases at J, with 15 bases in the middle. CDR3 size: 15 residues. CDR3 in amino acids: CASSLMEGGGYGYTF. The CDR3 DNA reads TGTGCCAGCAGTTTAATGGAAGGGGGGGGTTATGGCTACACCTTC.

This clonotype occurred a few times. For the CDR3, the DNA is TGTGCCAGCAGCTTAGCTATTGGTGATGAGCAGTTCTTC. Residues: CASSLAIGDEQFF. This chain uses TRBV7-9 with TRBJ2-1, with D uncertain. Trimming cost V 0 bases and J 8 bases, with 8 bases left between them. Per the germline V gene, CDR1 is SEHNR and CDR2 is FQNEAQ (reference sequence). The CDR3 is 13 residues long.